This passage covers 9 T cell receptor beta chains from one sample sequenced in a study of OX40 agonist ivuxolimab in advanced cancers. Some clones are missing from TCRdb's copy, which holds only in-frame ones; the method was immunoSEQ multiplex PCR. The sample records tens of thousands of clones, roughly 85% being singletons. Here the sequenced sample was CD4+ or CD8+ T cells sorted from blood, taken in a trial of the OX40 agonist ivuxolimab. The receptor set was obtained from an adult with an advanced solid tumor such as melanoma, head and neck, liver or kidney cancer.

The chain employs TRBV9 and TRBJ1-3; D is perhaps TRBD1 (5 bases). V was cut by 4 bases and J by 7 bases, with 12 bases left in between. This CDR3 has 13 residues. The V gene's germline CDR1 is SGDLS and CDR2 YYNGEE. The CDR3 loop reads CASSSRGGNTIYF. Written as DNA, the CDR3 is TGTGCCAGCAGCTCTAGGGGCGGTAACACCATATATTTT.

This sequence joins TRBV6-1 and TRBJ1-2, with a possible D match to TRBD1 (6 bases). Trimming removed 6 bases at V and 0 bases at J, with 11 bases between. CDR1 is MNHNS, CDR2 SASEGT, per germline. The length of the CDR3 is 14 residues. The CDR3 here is CASSQGGPNYGYTF. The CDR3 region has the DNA TGTGCCAGCAGCCAAGGGGGGCCTAACTATGGCTACACCTTC.

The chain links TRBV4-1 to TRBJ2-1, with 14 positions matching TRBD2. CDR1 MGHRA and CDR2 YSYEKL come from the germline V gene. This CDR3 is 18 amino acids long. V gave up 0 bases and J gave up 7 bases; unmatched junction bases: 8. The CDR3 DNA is TGCGCCAGCAGCCAAGATCGTGGCGGACTAGCGGGGGGAAATGAGCAGTTCTTC. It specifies CASSQDRGGLAGGNEQFF.

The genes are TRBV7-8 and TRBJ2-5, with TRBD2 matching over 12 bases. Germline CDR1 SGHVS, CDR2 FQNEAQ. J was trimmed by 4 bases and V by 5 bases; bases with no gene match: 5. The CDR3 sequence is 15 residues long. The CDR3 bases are TGTGCCAGCAGCCTAGGACTAGCGGGGTCAGAGACCCAGTACTTC. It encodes CASSLGLAGSETQYF.

CDR3 nucleotide sequence: TGTGCCAGCAGTGATGGACAGGGAGTTGAGCCCCAGCATTTT. Residues: CASSDGQGVEPQHF. The chain has TRBV2 and TRBJ1-5, with 8 positions matching TRBD1. The CDR3 sequence is 14 residues long. V lost 3 bases, J lost 8 bases, and 6 bases stayed unmatched. Germline V gives CDR1 SNHLY, CDR2 FYNNEI.

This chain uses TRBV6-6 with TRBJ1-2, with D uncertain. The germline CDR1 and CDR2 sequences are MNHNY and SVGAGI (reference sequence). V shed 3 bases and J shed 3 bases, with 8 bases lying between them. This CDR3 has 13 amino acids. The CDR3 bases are TGTGCCAGCAGTTATATGGAGCACTATGGCTACACCTTC. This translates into CASSYMEHYGYTF.

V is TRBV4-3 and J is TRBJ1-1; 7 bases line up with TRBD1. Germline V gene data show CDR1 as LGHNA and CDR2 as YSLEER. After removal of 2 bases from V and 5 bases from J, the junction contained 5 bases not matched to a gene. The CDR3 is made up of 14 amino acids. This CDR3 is CASSQSTGVTEAFF. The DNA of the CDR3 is TGCGCCAGCAGCCAAAGTACAGGGGTTACTGAAGCTTTCTTT.

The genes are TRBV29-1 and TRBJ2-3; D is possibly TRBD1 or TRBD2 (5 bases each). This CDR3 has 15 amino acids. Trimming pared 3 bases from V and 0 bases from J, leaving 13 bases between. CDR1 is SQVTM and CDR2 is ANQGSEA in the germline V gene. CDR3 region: CSVEGRGASTDTQYF. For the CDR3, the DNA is TGCAGCGTTGAGGGTAGAGGGGCTAGCACAGATACGCAGTATTTT.

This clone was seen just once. The chain's CDR3 is CASSGWTDRTDTQYF. CDR3 in DNA: TGTGCCAGCAGCGGGTGGACAGACCGCACAGATACGCAGTATTTT. The chain joins TRBV9 to TRBJ2-3; a possible D gene is TRBD1 (6 bases). Germline V gene sequence: CDR1 SGDLS, CDR2 YYNGEE. The CDR3 runs 15 residues. Trimming shortened V by 3 bases and J by 1 base, and 12 bases separated the two germline ends.